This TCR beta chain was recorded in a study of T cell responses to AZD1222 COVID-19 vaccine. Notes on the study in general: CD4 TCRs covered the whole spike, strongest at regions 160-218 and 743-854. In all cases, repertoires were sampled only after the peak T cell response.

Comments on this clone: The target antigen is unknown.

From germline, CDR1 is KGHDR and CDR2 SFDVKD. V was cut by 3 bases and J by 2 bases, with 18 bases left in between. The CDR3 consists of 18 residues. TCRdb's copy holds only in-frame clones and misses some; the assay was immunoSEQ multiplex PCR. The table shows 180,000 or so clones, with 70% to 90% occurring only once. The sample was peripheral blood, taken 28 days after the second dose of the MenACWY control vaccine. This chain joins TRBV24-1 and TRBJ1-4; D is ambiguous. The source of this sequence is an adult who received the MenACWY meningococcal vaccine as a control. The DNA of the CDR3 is TGTGCCACCAGTGATCCTGGGGTAGGGCCCGGTACTAATGAAAAACTGTTTTTT. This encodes CATSDPGVGPGTNEKLFF.